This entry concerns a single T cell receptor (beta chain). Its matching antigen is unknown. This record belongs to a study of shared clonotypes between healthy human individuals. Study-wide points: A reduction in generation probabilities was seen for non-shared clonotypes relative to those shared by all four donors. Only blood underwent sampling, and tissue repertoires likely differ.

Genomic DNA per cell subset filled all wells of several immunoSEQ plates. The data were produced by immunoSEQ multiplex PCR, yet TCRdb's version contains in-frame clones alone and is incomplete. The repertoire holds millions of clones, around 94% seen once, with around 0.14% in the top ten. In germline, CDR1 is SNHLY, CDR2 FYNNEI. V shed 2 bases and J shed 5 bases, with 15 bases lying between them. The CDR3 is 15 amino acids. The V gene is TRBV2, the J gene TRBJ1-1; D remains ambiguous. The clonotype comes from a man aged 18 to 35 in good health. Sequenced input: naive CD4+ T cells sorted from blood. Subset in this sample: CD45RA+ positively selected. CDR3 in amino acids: CASSERSGSRTEAFF. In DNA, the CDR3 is TGTGCCAGCAGTGAACGTAGCGGGAGTCGGACTGAAGCTTTCTTT. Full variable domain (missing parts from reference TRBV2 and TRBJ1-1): EPEVTQTPSHQVTQMGQEVILRCVPISNHLYFYWYRQILGQKVEFLVSFYNNEISEKSEIFDDQFSVERPDGSNFTLKIRSTKLEDSAMYFCASSERSGSRTEAFFGQGTRLTVV.